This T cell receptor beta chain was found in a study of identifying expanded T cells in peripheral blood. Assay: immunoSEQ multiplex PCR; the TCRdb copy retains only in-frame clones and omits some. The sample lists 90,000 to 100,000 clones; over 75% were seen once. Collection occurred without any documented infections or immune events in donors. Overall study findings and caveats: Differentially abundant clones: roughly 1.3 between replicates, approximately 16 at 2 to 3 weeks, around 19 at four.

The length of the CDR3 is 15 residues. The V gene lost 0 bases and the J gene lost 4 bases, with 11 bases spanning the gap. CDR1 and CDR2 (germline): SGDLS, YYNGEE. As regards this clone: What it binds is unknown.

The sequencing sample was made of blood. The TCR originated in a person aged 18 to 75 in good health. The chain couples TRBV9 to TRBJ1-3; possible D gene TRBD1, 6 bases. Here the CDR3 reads CASSVELGQGNTIYF. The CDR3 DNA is TGTGCCAGCAGCGTAGAATTAGGACAGGGAAACACCATATATTTT.